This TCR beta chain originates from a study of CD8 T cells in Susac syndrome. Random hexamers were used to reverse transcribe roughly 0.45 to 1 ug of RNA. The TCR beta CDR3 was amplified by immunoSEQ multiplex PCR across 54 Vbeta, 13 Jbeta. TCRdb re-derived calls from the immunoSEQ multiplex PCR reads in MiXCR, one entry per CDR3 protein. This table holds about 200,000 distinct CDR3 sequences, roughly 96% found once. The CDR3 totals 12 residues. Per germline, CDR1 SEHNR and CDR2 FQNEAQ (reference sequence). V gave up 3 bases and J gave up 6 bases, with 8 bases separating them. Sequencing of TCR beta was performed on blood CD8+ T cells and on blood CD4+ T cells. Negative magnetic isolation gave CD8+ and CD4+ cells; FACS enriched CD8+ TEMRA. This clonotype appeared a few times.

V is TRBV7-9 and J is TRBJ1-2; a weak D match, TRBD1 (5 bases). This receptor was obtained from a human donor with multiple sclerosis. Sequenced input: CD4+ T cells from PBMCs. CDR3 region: CASSLRGHGYTF. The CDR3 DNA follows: TGTGCCAGCAGCTTGAGGGGTCATGGCTACACCTTC.